The 7 T cell receptor beta chains in this list originate from one sample, sequenced in a study of CD8 T cells in ankylosing spondylitis. Each CDR3 protein is one row after TCRdb ran MiXCR on the 5' RACE reads. Here the sample spans around 300,000 distinct CDR3 sequences, roughly 10% being singletons. The sequenced material came from blood, either unsorted or a sorted T cell fraction (not recorded which). These receptors came from a female donor with ankylosing spondylitis or in good health (not recorded which).

This clonotype was seen at least ten times. The rearrangement links TRBV7-2 to TRBJ1-6; 9 positions match TRBD1. The CDR3 loop spans 15 amino acids. Germline V CDR1 and CDR2: SGHTA, FQGNSA. V was pared by 4 bases and J by 7 bases, with 5 bases of the junction left unmatched. The CDR3 is CASSSDRGSNSPLHF. The CDR3 DNA follows: TGTGCCAGCAGCTCAGACAGGGGGAGCAATTCACCCCTCCACTTT.

This clonotype occurred a few times. The chain has TRBV15 and TRBJ1-5, with 8 bases that match TRBD1. Losses at the gene ends were 0 bases for V and 3 bases for J; bases not matched to a gene: 1. Germline CDR1 is LNHNV and CDR2 is YYDKDF (reference sequence). The CDR3 totals 15 residues. The CDR3 loop is CATSRDQGANQPQHF. CDR3 sequence (DNA): TGTGCCACCAGCAGAGATCAGGGGGCCAATCAGCCCCAGCATTTT.

Many counts were recorded for this clonotype. The chain combines TRBV12-3 or TRBV12-4 with TRBJ2-1, with D possibly matching TRBD2 (5 bases). The CDR3 totals 12 residues. Trimming shortened V by 2 bases and J by 12 bases, and 11 bases separated the two germline ends. CDR3 nucleotides: TGTGCCAGCAGTTTAAGTAGAGGAGGGCAGTTCTTC. Translated, it gives CASSLSRGGQFF.

The chain employs TRBV20-1 and TRBJ2-7; D is unclear. Trimming left V 0 bases short and J 7 bases short, with 16 bases between. In germline, CDR1 is DFQATT, CDR2 SNEGSKA (reference sequence). The CDR3 is 14 residues long. Here the CDR3 reads CSARDIYDVTEQYF. The CDR3 DNA is TGCAGTGCTAGAGATATATACGACGTGACGGAGCAGTACTTC.

At least ten counts were recorded for this clonotype. V is TRBV20-1 and J is TRBJ1-1, with D maybe TRBD1 (6 bases). The CDR3 is made up of 15 amino acids. The ends were cut back, 3 bases at V and 0 bases at J, with 14 bases in the middle. Germline V gene data show CDR1 as DFQATT and CDR2 as SNEGSKA (reference sequence). The CDR3 sequence is CSASINRAMNTEAFF. CDR3 coding DNA: TGCAGTGCTAGCATCAACAGGGCCATGAACACTGAAGCTTTCTTT.

In its sample, this clonotype was seen many times. This chain connects TRBV5-8 to TRBJ1-4; 8 bases map to TRBD1. The germline CDR1 and CDR2 sequences are SGHTS and YDEGEE. CDR3 size: 14 residues. V was clipped by 4 bases and J by 4 bases; unmatched bases: 3. The CDR3 DNA is TGTGCCAGCAGCCGACAGGGGTTTAATGAAAAACTGTTTTTT. This gives the protein CASSRQGFNEKLFF.

This clonotype was found many times. The J gene is TRBJ1-6, the V gene TRBV27; 7 positions agree with TRBD1. CDR3 length: 14 amino acids. Germline-derived CDR1 and CDR2 are MNHEY and SMNVEV (reference sequence). Trimming at V came to 5 bases and at J to 10 bases, leaving 8 bases not matched to a gene. Written as DNA, the CDR3 is TGTGCCAGCAGTCGGAACAGGGGAGACTCACCCCTCCACTTT. This codes for CASSRNRGDSPLHF.